Below, 30 T cell receptor beta chains from the same sample are listed, as sequenced in a study of early T cells in non-severe SARS-CoV-2 infection. Each CDR3 protein gets one entry after TCRdb re-called the 5' RACE reads with MiXCR. The sample lists some 45,000 distinct CDR3 sequences, about 6.5% seen once, with about 7.8% in the top ten. Here the sequenced sample was whole blood, taken at baseline. The source is an adult who was a healthcare worker with PCR-confirmed SARS-CoV-2 infection or an uninfected control (not recorded which).

The V gene is TRBV19, the J gene TRBJ2-1, with 8 bases aligning to TRBD1. Trimming took 4 bases from V and 4 from J; bases not matched to a gene: 12. CDR1 is LNHDA, CDR2 SQIVND, per germline (reference sequence). CDR3 size: 17 residues. CDR3 residues: CASSNRQGSTLYNEQFF. The CDR3 DNA is TGTGCCAGTAGTAACCGACAGGGGTCAACCCTTTACAATGAGCAGTTCTTC.

The rearrangement links TRBV10-2 to TRBJ2-3, with a tentative D call TRBD2 (5 bases). This CDR3 region has 15 residues. The germline gives CDR1 WSHSY, CDR2 SAAADI. The V end was cut by 4 bases, the J end by 1 base, with 12 bases between. CDR3 DNA: TGCGCCAGCAGTGGAAACATCGGGGGCACAGATACGCAGTATTTT. Its translation is CASSGNIGGTDTQYF.

The chain carries TRBV2 and TRBJ1-1; a weak D match, TRBD1 (6 bases). Germline-derived CDR1 and CDR2 are SNHLY and FYNNEI. This CDR3 is built from 14 residues. The ends were cut back, 3 bases at V and 0 bases at J, with 8 bases in the middle. The CDR3 sequence is CASSEWTVNTEAFF. The CDR3 DNA reads as TGTGCCAGCAGTGAGTGGACAGTGAACACTGAAGCTTTCTTT.

There are many counts of this clonotype. The genes are TRBV6-1 and TRBJ1-2; possibly TRBD1 for D (5 bases). The V and J ends lost 6 bases and 5 bases respectively, with 13 bases between them. This CDR3 spans 13 amino acids. Per the germline V gene, CDR1 is MNHNS and CDR2 is SASEGT. The CDR3 region is CASRGGKGYGYTF. The CDR3 DNA follows: TGTGCCAGCAGGGGGGGAAAGGGATATGGCTACACCTTC.

In its sample, this clonotype was seen many times. The V gene is TRBV7-6, the J gene TRBJ2-3, with D perhaps assigned TRBD1 or TRBD2 (5 bases each). CDR3 size: 15 residues. Looked up from germline, CDR1 is SGHVS and CDR2 is FNYEAQ. V was trimmed by 8 bases and J by 2 bases, leaving 17 bases between them. CDR3 region: CASGSPGADTDTQYF. The CDR3 nucleotides read TGTGCCAGCGGCTCCCCCGGGGCAGACACAGATACGCAGTATTTT.

This chain uses TRBV12-3 or TRBV12-4 with TRBJ2-3; the match to TRBD2 covers 9 bases. Trimming removed 6 bases from V and 14 bases from J; junction bases left unmatched: 6. This CDR3 has 11 amino acids. Here the CDR3 reads CASSPGLAPYF. The CDR3 DNA reads as TGTGCCAGCAGCCCGGGACTAGCCCCGTATTTT.

This clonotype has ten or more counts. This chain uses TRBV7-6 with TRBJ2-5; no clear D gene. From germline, CDR1 is SGHVS and CDR2 FNYEAQ. The CDR3 runs 14 residues. Trimming removed 0 bases at V and 1 base at J, with 6 bases between. This chain's CDR3 is CASSLAGFQETQYF. For the CDR3, the DNA is TGTGCCAGCAGCTTAGCAGGCTTCCAAGAGACCCAGTACTTC.

This clonotype was counted at least ten times. This chain connects TRBV12-3 or TRBV12-4 to TRBJ1-1; D gene ambiguous. The CDR3 has 16 amino acids. Trimming took 5 bases from V and 0 from J, leaving 16 bases between them. CDR3 nucleotide sequence: TGTGCCAGCAGTAGACGGCCGTCACACATGAACACTGAAGCTTTCTTT. This translates into CASSRRPSHMNTEAFF.

This clonotype was recorded a few times. The V call is TRBV29-1, the J call TRBJ1-4, with TRBD1 matching over 8 bases. With V trimmed by 0 bases and J by 8 bases, 5 bases remained unmatched. Per germline, CDR1 SQVTM and CDR2 ANQGSEA. This CDR3 region has 14 residues. CDR3 sequence: CSVEDGQGREKLFF. Written as DNA, the CDR3 is TGCAGCGTTGAAGATGGACAGGGTCGCGAAAAACTGTTTTTT.

This clonotype has just a few counts. This chain links TRBV30 with TRBJ2-7; 7 bases map to TRBD1. V trimming: 0 bases; J trimming: 4 bases; junction bases outside the gene matches: 9. The CDR3 consists of 15 residues. Germline CDR1 and CDR2: GTSNPN and SVGIG (reference sequence). CDR3 nucleotides: TGTGCCTGGAGTGTACTCCGCAGGGGGAATTACGAGCAGTACTTC. Amino acids: CAWSVLRRGNYEQYF. The whole variable domain, filled in from reference TRBV30 and TRBJ2-7, reads SQTIHQWPATLVQPVGSPLSLECTVEGTSNPNLYWYRQAAGRGLQLLFYSVGIGQISSEVPQNLSASRPQDRQFILSSKKLLLSDSGFYLCAWSVLRRGNYEQYFGPGTRLTVT.

The chain carries TRBV6-4 and TRBJ2-3; 10 bases are shared with TRBD2. Trimming took 5 bases from V and 0 from J; bases not matched to a gene: 2. The CDR3 has 15 residues. Germline assignment: CDR1 MRHNA and CDR2 SNTAGT. CDR3 residues: CASSSGGASTDTQYF. CDR3 sequence (DNA): TGTGCCAGCAGTAGCGGGGGGGCTAGCACAGATACGCAGTATTTT.

Many counts were recorded for this clonotype. This chain uses TRBV29-1 with TRBJ2-5; D is undetermined. The V gene lost 4 bases and the J gene lost 5 bases, with 5 bases spanning the gap. The CDR3 runs 10 residues. CDR1 is SQVTM and CDR2 is ANQGSEA in the germline V gene. In nucleotides, the CDR3 is TGCAGCGTTGGACGGGAGACCCAGTACTTC. Translated, it gives CSVGRETQYF.

At least ten counts were recorded for this clonotype. The chain recombines TRBV7-2 with TRBJ2-5; weak D call: TRBD1 (6 bases). Looked up from germline, CDR1 is SGHTA and CDR2 is FQGNSA. The CDR3 is 13 residues long. Trimming left V 5 bases short and J 5 bases short, with 12 bases between. CDR3 coding DNA: TGTGCCAGCAGCCAAGGACAGTGGGAGACCCAGTACTTC. Protein: CASSQGQWETQYF.

This clonotype has at least ten counts. V and J are TRBV10-3 and TRBJ2-1, with 7 nucleotides matching TRBD1. The germline V gene encodes CDR1 ENHRY and CDR2 SYGVKD. J lost 4 bases, V lost 4 bases, and 7 bases had no gene match. This CDR3 has 15 amino acids. For the CDR3, the DNA is TGTGCCATCAGTGCAGAGGGGACAGCTTACAATGAGCAGTTCTTC. Its translation: CAISAEGTAYNEQFF.

This clonotype was seen a few times. The V call is TRBV5-1, the J call TRBJ1-5; 7 positions match TRBD1. Germline lookup yields CDR1 SGHRS and CDR2 YFSETQ. Trimming took 4 bases from V and 6 from J; bases not matched to a gene: 10. The CDR3 has 15 amino acids. CDR3 loop: CASSVEGAAGQPQHF. The CDR3 nucleotides are TGCGCCAGCAGCGTGGAGGGGGCGGCGGGTCAGCCCCAGCATTTT.

The chain couples TRBV5-4 to TRBJ2-7; D possibly uses TRBD1 or TRBD2 (5 bases each). The germline CDR1 and CDR2 sequences are SGHNT and YYREEE (reference sequence). The CDR3 contains 12 residues. The V and J ends lost 7 bases and 3 bases respectively, with 11 bases between them. CDR3 amino acids: CASAMGRYEQYF. The CDR3 coding sequence is TGTGCCAGCGCAATGGGACGCTACGAGCAGTACTTC.

The chain has TRBV7-2 and TRBJ2-1; D might be TRBD2 (6 bases). CDR1 and CDR2 from the germline V gene are SGHTA and FQGNSA. V was shortened by 0 bases and J by 5 bases, with 11 bases between the two germline ends. The CDR3 runs 15 residues. This CDR3 is CASSLAGGRNNEQFF. In nucleotides, the CDR3 is TGTGCCAGCAGCTTAGCGGGGGGAAGAAACAATGAGCAGTTCTTC.

This clonotype was recorded a few times. The rearrangement uses TRBV11-2 and TRBJ2-3; tentatively, D is TRBD1 or TRBD2 (6 bases each). CDR1 is SGHAT, CDR2 FQNNGV, per germline. The CDR3 consists of 14 residues. With 8 bases removed from V and 4 bases from J, the gap between germline ends came to 16 bases. The DNA of the CDR3 is TGTGCCAGCGCCGGGACAAGGGGGGCAGATACGCAGTATTTT. Protein sequence: CASAGTRGADTQYF.

This clonotype has a handful of counts. CDR3 bases: TGTGCCAGCAGCCGCCGTGGCTATGGCTACACCTTC. This translates into CASSRRGYGYTF. The chain has TRBV14 and TRBJ1-2; no firm D call. V lost 4 bases, J lost 4 bases, and 7 bases lay in between. The germline V gene encodes CDR1 SGHDN and CDR2 FVKESK. The length of the CDR3 is 12 residues.

This clonotype was seen ten or more times. This chain connects TRBV7-2 to TRBJ1-1; TRBD1 might be the D (5 bases). The germline V and J ends were trimmed by 5 bases and 3 bases, with 13 bases remaining between them. The CDR3 has 14 residues. CDR1 and CDR2 from the germline V gene are SGHTA and FQGNSA. The CDR3 spells CASSPRDRYTEAFF. CDR3 DNA: TGTGCCAGCAGCCCACGTGACAGATACACTGAAGCTTTCTTT.

This clonotype showed up many times. This chain links TRBV4-3 with TRBJ1-1; D unresolved. Germline CDR1 LGHNA, CDR2 YSLEER. V lost 0 bases, J lost 4 bases, and 12 bases lay in between. The CDR3 extends over 15 amino acids. The CDR3 DNA is TGCGCCAGCAGCCAAGATCTGGTAGGGCTCACTGAAGCTTTCTTT. Translating it yields CASSQDLVGLTEAFF.

This clonotype was counted ten times or more. The V call is TRBV4-3, the J call TRBJ2-1; no reliable D call. Germline V gene data show CDR1 as LGHNA and CDR2 as YSLEER. V shed 0 bases and J shed 9 bases, with 9 bases lying between them. This CDR3 has 13 amino acids. The CDR3 DNA reads as TGCGCCAGCAGCCAAGATATCCGTACTGAGCAGTTCTTC. It encodes CASSQDIRTEQFF.

This clonotype was picked up a small number of times. The gene calls are TRBV7-9 and TRBJ2-1; weak D call: TRBD1 (6 bases). Per germline, CDR1 SEHNR and CDR2 FQNEAQ (reference sequence). The CDR3 runs to 15 residues. Trimming shortened V by 0 bases and J by 4 bases, and 10 bases separated the two germline ends. CDR3 DNA: TGTGCCAGCAGCTTAGCCAGGACAGATTACAATGAGCAGTTCTTC. Its translation is CASSLARTDYNEQFF.

V usage is TRBV7-2 and J usage is TRBJ2-5, with D uncertain. Trimming cost V 2 bases and J 6 bases, with 7 bases left between them. The CDR3 is 12 amino acids. CDR1 is SGHTA, CDR2 FQGNSA, per germline. The CDR3 loop is CASSLTGKTQYF. The DNA of the CDR3 is TGTGCCAGCAGCTTAACCGGAAAGACCCAGTACTTC.

This clonotype has ten or more counts. The V call is TRBV18, the J call TRBJ1-2; D not certain. The germline V and J ends were trimmed by 3 bases and 6 bases, with 11 bases remaining between them. Germline CDR1 KGHSH, CDR2 LQKENI. The CDR3 contains 13 residues. This CDR3 reads CASSPSTINGYTF. The CDR3 DNA follows: TGTGCCAGCTCACCCTCAACCATTAATGGCTACACCTTC.

The chain couples TRBV5-1 to TRBJ1-1, with 9 bases aligning to TRBD1. CDR3 size: 15 residues. Trimming took 5 bases from V and 5 from J; bases not matched to a gene: 10. CDR1 and CDR2 (germline): SGHRS, YFSETQ. CDR3 DNA sequence: TGCGCCAGCAGTTTTTGGATCGGACAGGGGACTGAAGCTTTCTTT. Protein sequence: CASSFWIGQGTEAFF.

This sequence joins TRBV28 and TRBJ2-3; 11 nucleotides agree with TRBD2. The germline V gene encodes CDR1 MDHEN and CDR2 SYDVKM. The V and J ends lost 5 bases and 5 bases, in that order; junction bases with no gene match: 3. There are 14 residues in the CDR3. DNA for the CDR3: TGTGCCAGCAGTCTAGCGGGGGGTGAAGATACGCAGTATTTT. Translated: CASSLAGGEDTQYF. The full variable domain, in which reference TRBV28 and TRBJ2-3 provide the parts outside the CDR3, is DVKVTQSSRYLVKRTGEKVFLECVQDMDHENMFWYRQDPGLGLRLIYFSYDVKMKEKGDIPEGYSVSREKKERFSLILESASTNQTSMYLCASSLAGGEDTQYFGPGTRLTVL.

There are many counts of this clonotype. The J gene is TRBJ1-2, the V gene TRBV6-6; D call uncertain. This CDR3 contains 14 residues. V lost 2 bases and J lost 4, with 11 bases in between. Germline CDR1 MNHNY, CDR2 SVGAGI (reference sequence). This chain's CDR3 is CASSYREDSYGYTF. In DNA, the CDR3 is TGTGCCAGCAGTTACAGGGAAGATAGCTATGGCTACACCTTC.

This clonotype was observed at least ten times. The CDR3 coding sequence is TGTGCCAGCTCACCAGGGGCAGGGAATAGCAATCAGCCCCAGCATTTT. Amino acid sequence: CASSPGAGNSNQPQHF. The rearrangement joins TRBV18 to TRBJ1-5, with a tentative D call TRBD1 (5 bases). This CDR3 contains 16 residues. Trimming cost V 2 bases and J 0 bases, with 11 bases left between them. Germline V lookup: CDR1 KGHSH, CDR2 LQKENI.

This clonotype was counted at least ten times. V and J are TRBV24-1 and TRBJ1-2; 10 positions match TRBD1. J lost 8 bases, V lost 4 bases, and 6 bases had no gene match. The CDR3 covers 14 residues. The germline V gene encodes CDR1 KGHDR and CDR2 SFDVKD. The CDR3 here is CATSEETGGEGYTF. The CDR3 DNA is TGTGCCACCAGTGAAGAGACAGGGGGCGAAGGCTACACCTTC.